The TCR beta chain under discussion was sequenced for a study of OX40 agonist ivuxolimab in advanced cancers. The V and J ends lost 3 bases and 5 bases, in that order; junction bases with no gene match: 12. The CDR3 extends over 18 amino acids. CDR1 and CDR2 from the germline V gene are LGHNA and YSLEER. Whole-study results and caveats: The investigators did not determine what antigen specificity the expanded peripheral T cells had. By week 6 at 0.1 to 3.0 mg/kg, blood CD4+ and CD8+ T cells had expanded clonally.

Regarding this clone: The antigen is unknown.

Blood sampling took place at baseline, cycle 4 day 1, and cycle 7 day 1. TCRdb's copy holds only in-frame clones and misses some; the assay was immunoSEQ multiplex PCR. The repertoire includes roughly 8,100 clones, about 81% of them detected once, and approximately 16% sits in the top ten. The receptor's source is an adult with an advanced solid tumor such as melanoma, head and neck, liver or kidney cancer. This rearrangement joins TRBV4-3 to TRBJ2-5; 13 nucleotides align to TRBD2. The specimen comprised CD4+ or CD8+ T cells sorted from blood, sampled in a trial of the OX40 agonist ivuxolimab. CDR3 sequence: CASSQSGLAGVIGETQYF. CDR3 in DNA: TGCGCCAGCAGCCAGTCAGGACTAGCGGGGGTTATCGGGGAGACCCAGTACTTC.